The rows below give T cell receptor beta chains drawn from one sample of a study of blood T cell repertoires in COVID-19. Here immunoSEQ multiplex PCR was the method, and the copy in TCRdb shows in-frame clones only, minus some. The table shows some 190,000 clones, with around nine tenths occurring only once. The sample consisted of peripheral blood. The receptors here all came from a man aged 18-30 years with active or convalescent COVID-19. Both conserved end residues are part of each CDR3. The D gene is left open where the match is weak. Only part of the rows carry a size: once, few, many, or a class if the clone is expanded.

>-|-|TRBJ2-1|TRBV7-2
TGTGCCAGCAGCTTAGTTACAGGGCGCAATGAGCAGTTCTTC
CASSLVTGRNEQFF
>-|-|TRBJ1-2|TRBV19
TGTGCCAGTAGTATACAGGGTAGGATCTATGGCTACACCTTC
CASSIQGRIYGYTF
>-|-|TRBJ1-1|TRBV29-1
TGCAGCGTTGGACAGATGAACACTGAAGCTTTCTTT
CSVGQMNTEAFF
>-|TRBD1|TRBJ2-3|TRBV19
TGTGCCAGTAGTCCGGGACAGACACTTACAGCCACAGATACGCAGTATTTT
CASSPGQTLTATDTQYF
>once|-|TRBJ1-1|TRBV5-5
TGTGCCAGCAGCTTGGCAGGGGACACTGAAGCTTTCTTT
CASSLAGDTEAFF
>-|-|TRBJ2-1|TRBV5-4
TGTGCCAGCAGCTTGGCCTCTTGGGCTACCACCTACAATGAGCAGTTCTTC
CASSLASWATTYNEQFF
>-|-|TRBJ2-1|TRBV2
TGTGCCAGCAGTTGGACAGTATACAATGAGCAGTTCTTC
CASSWTVYNEQFF
>-|TRBD1|TRBJ2-3|TRBV3-1/TRBV3-2
TGTGCCAGCAGCCGACAGGGCCTATTGTTGTCAAGGCAGTATTTT
CASSRQGLLLSRQYF
>-|-|TRBJ2-1|TRBV2
TGTGCCAGCAGTGAAGTCGCGGACAATGAGCAGTTCTTC
CASSEVADNEQFF
>-|-|TRBJ2-2|TRBV19
TGTGCCAGTAGTATGGGGCCCATAAACACCGGGGAGCTGTTTTTT
CASSMGPINTGELFF
>-|-|TRBJ2-7|TRBV6-9
TGTGCCAGCAGTTATTCGGAGGGGTCCTACGAGCAGTACTTC
CASSYSEGSYEQYF
>-|-|TRBJ2-3|TRBV7-9
TGTGCCAGCAGCTTAGCGAAGGGGAGCACAGATACGCAGTATTTT
CASSLAKGSTDTQYF
>few|TRBD2|TRBJ2-1|TRBV4-1
TGCGCCAGCAACCCGGGGGGTTTGGTCAATGAGCAGTTCTTC
CASNPGGLVNEQFF
>-|TRBD1|TRBJ2-1|TRBV9
TGTGCCAGCAGCGTGGACAGGGGAAACTACAATGAGCAGTTCTTC
CASSVDRGNYNEQFF
>once|TRBD1|TRBJ1-3|TRBV5-1
TGCGCCAGCAGCACGACAGGGTTGGATGGAAACACCATATATTTT
CASSTTGLDGNTIYF
>-|-|TRBJ1-2|TRBV12-5
TGTGCTAGTGGTTTAGACAGTTATGGCTACACCTTC
CASGLDSYGYTF
>-|-|TRBJ1-2|TRBV19
TGTGCCAGTAGTATAGATTTTGAGTCCAGGGCGAGGGGCTACACCTTC
CASSIDFESRARGYTF
>-|-|TRBJ2-7|TRBV7-9
TGTGCCAGCAGCCCCTCGGGGTCCCACGAGCAGTACTTC
CASSPSGSHEQYF
>-|-|TRBJ1-1|TRBV7-8
TGTGCCAGCAGCCACAAGGGGCAGAACACTGAAGCTTTCTTT
CASSHKGQNTEAFF
>-|TRBD2|TRBJ2-3|TRBV27
TGTGCCAGCAGTTCCGGGACTAGCGGGGCAGATACGCAGTATTTT
CASSSGTSGADTQYF
>few|-|TRBJ2-5|TRBV2
TGTGCCAGCAGTGATGACTTGCAGACCCAGTACTTC
CASSDDLQTQYF
>-|-|TRBJ2-3|TRBV9
TGTGCCAGCAGCGCACGGACAGCCAGCACAGATACGCAGTATTTT
CASSARTASTDTQYF